Presented here are 32 T cell receptor beta chains from one specimen sequenced in a study of cytomegalovirus exposure and HLA in healthy donors. Here immunoSEQ multiplex PCR was the method, and the copy in TCRdb shows in-frame clones only, minus some. The data show 140,000 to 150,000 clones, 87% seen once. The sequenced material came from PBMCs. The receptor set was obtained from a man between 18 and 29 years old in good health and CMV-seropositive.

The gene calls are TRBV6-1 and TRBJ1-6; unclear D gene. V lost 6 bases and J 6 bases, leaving 15 bases between the germline ends. CDR3 size: 15 residues. Germline assignment: CDR1 MNHNS and CDR2 SASEGT. This chain's CDR3 is CASSALLAGNSPLHF. CDR3 nucleotides: TGTGCCAGCAGCGCGCTTCTAGCGGGTAATTCACCCCTCCACTTT.

V and J are TRBV28 and TRBJ2-3; 11 bases are a match to TRBD2. Germline-derived CDR1 and CDR2 are MDHEN and SYDVKM. The CDR3 sequence is 16 residues long. The V and J ends lost 6 bases and 4 bases, in that order; junction bases with no gene match: 9. CDR3 DNA: TGTGCCAGCAGCCGAGTAGCGGGGGGGAGGGCAGATACGCAGTATTTT. Amino acids: CASSRVAGGRADTQYF.

This clone was counted between two and nine times. The chain combines TRBV7-9 with TRBJ1-2; 7 bases fit TRBD1. This CDR3 contains 13 residues. V shed 5 bases, J shed 7 bases, and the junction held 7 bases outside the gene matches. Germline-derived CDR1 and CDR2 are SEHNR and FQNEAQ (reference sequence). CDR3 sequence: CASSPGQLGGYTF. CDR3 DNA: TGTGCCAGCAGCCCGGGACAGCTCGGTGGCTACACCTTC.

The chain employs TRBV6-1 and TRBJ1-1; a weak D match, TRBD1 (5 bases). V lost 8 bases to trimming and J lost 1 base, with 11 bases between them. CDR3 size: 13 residues. Germline values: CDR1 MNHNS, CDR2 SASEGT. The CDR3 region is CASDRLKNTEAFF. CDR3 coding DNA: TGTGCCAGCGACAGACTCAAGAACACTGAAGCTTTCTTT.

The V and J genes are TRBV18 and TRBJ1-1; possibly TRBD1 for D (6 bases). The CDR3 consists of 15 residues. Deletions cut 3 bases from V and 2 bases from J, with 13 bases between. Per the germline V gene, CDR1 is KGHSH and CDR2 is LQKENI. The CDR3: CASSPRQDSNTEAFF. Here the CDR3 DNA reads TGTGCCAGCTCACCGCGACAGGACAGCAACACTGAAGCTTTCTTT. The full variable domain, with the rest looked up from reference TRBV18 and TRBJ1-1, is NAGVMQNPRHLVRRRGQEARLRCSPMKGHSHVYWYRQLPEEGLKFMVYLQKENIIDESGMPKERFSAEFPKEGPSILRIQQVVRGDSAAYFCASSPRQDSNTEAFFGQGTRLTVV.

The chain joins TRBV19 to TRBJ2-5, with 8 bases matching TRBD2. The V and J ends lost 3 bases and 0 bases, in that order; junction bases with no gene match: 6. CDR1 and CDR2 from the germline V gene are LNHDA and SQIVND (reference sequence). This CDR3 contains 16 residues. The CDR3 here is CASSMRASGYQETQYF. CDR3 in DNA: TGTGCCAGTAGTATGCGGGCTAGCGGGTACCAAGAGACCCAGTACTTC.

The chain links TRBV29-1 to TRBJ1-5; no clear D. This CDR3 region has 13 residues. V lost 4 bases to trimming and J lost 4 bases, with 11 bases between them. Germline-derived CDR1 and CDR2 are SQVTM and ANQGSEA. CDR3 in amino acids: CSVAPGNNQPQHF. In nucleotides, the CDR3 is TGCAGCGTTGCCCCGGGGAATAATCAGCCCCAGCATTTT. Together with reference TRBV29-1 and TRBJ1-5, the CDR3 gives the full variable domain: SAVISQKPSRDICQRGTSLTIQCQVDSQVTMMFWYRQQPGQSLTLIATANQGSEATYESGFVIDKFPISRPNLTFSTLTVSNMSPEDSSIYLCSVAPGNNQPQHFGDGTRLSIL.

V and J are TRBV18 and TRBJ2-7; 8 nucleotides match TRBD1. The trim removed 7 bases at V and 0 bases at J, leaving 5 bases unmatched. From germline, CDR1 is KGHSH and CDR2 LQKENI. The CDR3 is 14 amino acids. The CDR3 sequence is CASCPGTGSYEQYF. The CDR3 DNA is TGTGCCAGCTGTCCCGGGACAGGCTCCTACGAGCAGTACTTC. The full variable domain, completed using reference TRBV18 and TRBJ2-7, is NAGVMQNPRHLVRRRGQEARLRCSPMKGHSHVYWYRQLPEEGLKFMVYLQKENIIDESGMPKERFSAEFPKEGPSILRIQQVVRGDSAAYFCASCPGTGSYEQYFGPGTRLTVT.

The chain carries TRBV6-6 and TRBJ2-4, with a tentative D call TRBD1 (6 bases). This CDR3 contains 16 residues. Germline CDR1 and CDR2: MNHNY and SVGAGI (reference sequence). With 2 bases removed from V and 0 bases from J, the gap between germline ends came to 11 bases. CDR3 DNA sequence: TGTGCCAGCAGTTACGTTACAGGGCCAGCCAAAAACATTCAGTACTTC. Its translation is CASSYVTGPAKNIQYF.

The chain has TRBV15 and TRBJ2-7; D unclear. V lost 5 bases to trimming and J lost 2 bases, with 13 bases between them. CDR3 size: 14 residues. The V gene's germline CDR1 is LNHNV and CDR2 YYDKDF (reference sequence). CDR3 nucleotides: TGTGCCACCAGCGTTAGTGGGCAGACCTACGAGCAGTACTTC. As protein: CATSVSGQTYEQYF.

This clone was recorded once. The chain joins TRBV10-2 to TRBJ2-7, with D possibly being TRBD1 (6 bases). The CDR3 is 16 residues long. Trimming removed 3 bases from V and 2 bases from J, with 17 bases in between. Germline CDR1 and CDR2: WSHSY and SAAADI. CDR3 sequence (DNA): TGCGCCAGCAGTGAAATCGCCTGGGGGCGAACCTACGAGCAGTACTTC. Translation: CASSEIAWGRTYEQYF.

The chain has TRBV2 and TRBJ2-7; TRBD1 aligns across 12 bases. The CDR3 length is 15 residues. The germline V gene has CDR1 SNHLY and CDR2 FYNNEI. With 6 bases clipped from V and 5 bases from J, the junction kept 8 bases outside the gene matches. The CDR3 here is CASRTPGTGGHEQYF. DNA for the CDR3: TGTGCCAGCAGGACCCCGGGGACAGGGGGCCACGAGCAGTACTTC. The variable domain in full, completed from reference TRBV2 and TRBJ2-7, reads EPEVTQTPSHQVTQMGQEVILRCVPISNHLYFYWYRQILGQKVEFLVSFYNNEISEKSEIFDDQFSVERPDGSNFTLKIRSTKLEDSAMYFCASRTPGTGGHEQYFGPGTRLTVT.

The chain combines TRBV4-1 with TRBJ1-4, with D unresolved. Germline assignment: CDR1 MGHRA and CDR2 YSYEKL. The length of the CDR3 is 12 residues. Trimming took off 0 bases at V and 12 bases at J, with 8 bases between the two ends. CDR3 sequence: CASSQDQVELFF. As DNA, the CDR3 is TGCGCCAGCAGCCAAGATCAGGTAGAACTGTTTTTT.

The chain is built from TRBV28 and TRBJ2-5, with D uncertain. V shed 3 bases and J shed 7 bases, with 15 bases lying between them. The germline CDR1 and CDR2 sequences are MDHEN and SYDVKM. The CDR3 runs to 14 residues. The chain's CDR3 is CASSFTAGSRTQYF. DNA of the CDR3: TGTGCCAGCAGTTTTACAGCCGGCTCCCGGACCCAGTACTTC.

This clone has only one observation. This sequence joins TRBV20-1 and TRBJ2-1; D is ambiguous. CDR1 and CDR2 from the germline V gene are DFQATT and SNEGSKA (reference sequence). The CDR3 has 11 amino acids. Trimming pared 3 bases from V and 6 bases from J, leaving 6 bases between. The CDR3 spells CSASPRNEQFF. The CDR3 region has the DNA TGCAGTGCTAGCCCCCGCAATGAGCAGTTCTTC.

The chain recombines TRBV19 with TRBJ2-7; a possible D gene is TRBD2 (6 bases). The V and J ends lost 6 bases and 10 bases respectively, with 22 bases between them. The CDR3 length is 14 residues. Germline V gene lookup returns CDR1 LNHDA and CDR2 SQIVND (reference sequence). CDR3 sequence (DNA): TGTGCCAGTAGCCCGGGAGCTGCCCGGGCGCGACAGTACTTC. This codes for CASSPGAARARQYF.

The V gene is TRBV11-1, the J gene TRBJ2-1, with 14 nucleotides matching TRBD2. CDR3 length: 17 residues. Germline trimming cut 4 bases from V and 3 bases from J; bases unmatched to any gene: 5. Germline CDR1 is SGHAT and CDR2 is FQDESV (reference sequence). This chain's CDR3 is CASSSGLAGVIYNEQFF. In nucleotides, the CDR3 is TGTGCCAGCAGCTCGGGACTAGCGGGAGTGATCTACAATGAGCAGTTCTTC.

The chain joins TRBV11-2 to TRBJ2-7; 7 positions match TRBD1. CDR3 size: 15 residues. CDR1 SGHAT and CDR2 FQNNGV come from the germline V gene. With 0 bases clipped from V and 2 bases from J, the junction kept 4 bases outside the gene matches. CDR3 sequence (DNA): TGTGCCAGCAGCTTAGAGACAGGGTCGACCTACGAGCAGTACTTC. It is translated as CASSLETGSTYEQYF.

The genes are TRBV4-1 and TRBJ2-5; the match to TRBD1 covers 7 bases. Losses at the gene ends were 3 bases for V and 14 bases for J; bases not matched to a gene: 9. This CDR3 has 12 residues. CDR1 is MGHRA and CDR2 is YSYEKL in the germline V gene. As DNA, the CDR3 is TGCGCCAGCAGCCATGTTACAGGGGAGCCATACTTC. This encodes CASSHVTGEPYF.

The chain joins TRBV13 to TRBJ2-7, with TRBD1 as a possible D gene (6 bases). CDR1 is PRHDT and CDR2 is FYEKMQ in the germline V gene (reference sequence). The CDR3 contains 12 residues. Trimming shortened V by 5 bases and J by 6 bases, and 11 bases separated the two germline ends. CDR3 amino acids: CASSTRTAEQYF. The CDR3 nucleotides are TGTGCCAGCAGCACCCGGACAGCCGAGCAGTACTTC.

The genes are TRBV6-1 and TRBJ1-2, with D hard to call. Trimming removed 8 bases at V and 8 bases at J, with 18 bases between. The CDR3 sequence is 13 residues long. The germline V gene has CDR1 MNHNS and CDR2 SASEGT. The CDR3 region is CASSPSDLEGYTF. The CDR3, as DNA: TGTGCCAGCTCCCCTAGCGACTTGGAGGGCTACACCTTC.

The DNA for the CDR3 is TGTGCCAGCAGTGATGTGGGGTTAGGAGGAAATGAGCAGTTCTTC. Residues: CASSDVGLGGNEQFF. The chain joins TRBV2 to TRBJ2-1; D is perhaps TRBD2 (5 bases). CDR3 length: 15 amino acids. CDR1 and CDR2 from the germline V gene are SNHLY and FYNNEI. V was cut by 3 bases and J by 7 bases, with 16 bases left in between.

This clone has only a few counts. The rearrangement links TRBV28 to TRBJ1-5; D gene ambiguous. Trimming shortened V by 3 bases and J by 3 bases, and 3 bases separated the two germline ends. This CDR3 is built from 12 residues. Germline assignment: CDR1 MDHEN and CDR2 SYDVKM. The chain's CDR3 is CASSLYNQPQHF. CDR3 in DNA: TGTGCCAGCAGTTTGTACAATCAGCCCCAGCATTTT.

V and J are TRBV7-9 and TRBJ2-7; TRBD1 is a possible D gene (6 bases). V was shortened by 6 bases and J by 2 bases, with 14 bases between the two germline ends. The length of the CDR3 is 14 residues. Germline values: CDR1 SEHNR, CDR2 FQNEAQ (reference sequence). The CDR3 nucleotides read TGTGCCAGCAGGCAGCTGGACAGTGCCTACGAGCAGTACTTC. Translating gives CASRQLDSAYEQYF.

V is TRBV2 and J is TRBJ2-7; D call uncertain. The V end was cut by 4 bases, the J end by 4 bases, with 8 bases between. The CDR3 length is 12 residues. Germline values: CDR1 SNHLY, CDR2 FYNNEI. The CDR3 coding sequence is TGTGCCAGCAGTGGCGAGGCGTACGAGCAGTACTTC. Translated, it gives CASSGEAYEQYF.

The rearrangement links TRBV4-2 to TRBJ1-5, with a possible D match to TRBD1 (6 bases). With 1 base removed from V and 1 base from J, the gap between germline ends came to 8 bases. Germline V CDR1 and CDR2: LGHNA, YNFKEQ. The CDR3 runs 15 residues. The CDR3 protein is CASSQGQESNQPQHF. The CDR3 DNA reads as TGTGCCAGCAGCCAAGGACAGGAGAGCAATCAGCCCCAGCATTTT.

CDR3 protein: CASSSTGKGVRNEQFF. CDR3 in DNA: TGTGCCAGCAGTTCCACAGGGAAAGGAGTTCGCAATGAGCAGTTCTTC. The V gene is TRBV28, the J gene TRBJ2-1; D is perhaps TRBD1 (6 bases). This CDR3 has 16 amino acids. Trimming shortened V by 4 bases and J by 6 bases, and 19 bases separated the two germline ends. Germline loops: CDR1 MDHEN, CDR2 SYDVKM.

V gene TRBV14 combines with J gene TRBJ2-3; TRBD1 aligns across 8 bases. CDR1 and CDR2 (germline): SGHDN, FVKESK. The CDR3 contains 20 residues. V shed 1 base, J shed 5 bases, and the junction held 20 bases outside the gene matches. The CDR3 region is CASSQGRWPRDRGAGDTQYF. The CDR3 DNA follows: TGTGCCAGCAGCCAAGGAAGATGGCCCCGAGACAGGGGAGCGGGAGATACGCAGTATTTT.

This sequence joins TRBV19 and TRBJ1-5; D is perhaps TRBD1 (5 bases). Germline V lookup: CDR1 LNHDA, CDR2 SQIVND (reference sequence). The CDR3 is 15 amino acids. V shed 3 bases and J shed 1 base, with 10 bases lying between them. CDR3 sequence: CASSMGSGSNQPQHF. DNA of the CDR3: TGTGCCAGTAGTATGGGTTCAGGGAGCAATCAGCCCCAGCATTTT.

This clone appeared once. This chain connects TRBV25-1 to TRBJ2-1; a weak D match, TRBD1 (5 bases). The CDR3 is 12 amino acids. V lost 6 bases and J lost 10, with 13 bases in between. Germline CDR1 reads MGHDK; CDR2 reads SYGVNS. The chain's CDR3 is CASSRTGKEQFF. The CDR3 DNA sequence: TGTGCCAGCAGCCGAACAGGCAAAGAGCAGTTCTTC.

V gene TRBV30 combines with J gene TRBJ2-7; 8 bases are shared with TRBD1. Germline CDR1 GTSNPN, CDR2 SVGIG (reference sequence). The CDR3 runs to 13 residues. The V segment lost 6 bases and the J segment 3 bases; nucleotides outside the gene matches: 7. CDR3 sequence: CACPGQENYEQYF. The CDR3 DNA sequence: TGTGCCTGTCCGGGACAGGAAAACTACGAGCAGTACTTC.

The gene calls are TRBV6-5 and TRBJ2-2, with D uncertain. Germline CDR1 is MNHEY and CDR2 is SVGAGI. This CDR3 region has 14 residues. Trimming shortened V by 5 bases and J by 0 bases, and 7 bases separated the two germline ends. CDR3 nucleotide sequence: TGTGCCAGCAGTCTCGGTGCGAACACCGGGGAGCTGTTTTTT. Amino acid sequence: CASSLGANTGELFF.